This entry lists 24 T cell receptor beta chains sequenced from one sample in a study of technical replicates of blood from several donors. The table came from immunoSEQ multiplex PCR; TCRdb's copy has only in-frame clones and leaves some out. The repertoire includes over 65,000 clones, 95% to 98% of them detected once, and around 0.16% sits in the top ten. The sample consisted of T cells isolated from PBMCs. The receptors here all came from a human donor in good health.

The count of this clone is one. The chain uses TRBV11-1 and TRBJ1-1, with TRBD1 matching 7 bases. The CDR3 is made up of 17 amino acids. V trimming: 1 base; J trimming: 1 base; junction bases outside the gene matches: 9. CDR1 is SGHAT, CDR2 FQDESV, per germline (reference sequence). CDR3 protein: CASSLVVTGDWNTEAFF. In nucleotides, the CDR3 is TGTGCCAGCAGCTTAGTGGTAACAGGGGATTGGAACACTGAAGCTTTCTTT.

This clone was seen only once. V gene TRBV11-3 combines with J gene TRBJ1-6; TRBD1 might be the D (6 bases). The germline V gene encodes CDR1 SGHNT and CDR2 YENEEA. Trimming pared 1 base from V and 7 bases from J, leaving 20 bases between. This CDR3 has 18 amino acids. The CDR3 DNA is TGTGCCAGCAGCTTAGCTCCAGCCCCGAGGGGGTCAAATTCACCCCTCCACTTT. Encoded protein: CASSLAPAPRGSNSPLHF.

The J gene is TRBJ1-2, the V gene TRBV28; 9 bases line up with TRBD1. The CDR3 is made up of 14 amino acids. Germline V gene data show CDR1 as MDHEN and CDR2 as SYDVKM. Trimming removed 4 bases from V and 5 bases from J; junction bases left unmatched: 5. The CDR3 bases are TGTGCCAGCAGTTCCGGACAGGGGTTATATGGCTACACCTTC. Translation gives CASSSGQGLYGYTF.

The chain combines TRBV5-1 with TRBJ2-1, with 7 bases that match TRBD1. Trimming cost V 3 bases and J 7 bases; bases outside gene matches: 13. CDR3 length: 16 amino acids. Germline-derived CDR1 and CDR2 are SGHRS and YFSETQ. The CDR3 loop reads CASSYNRQGSGNEQFF. DNA for the CDR3: TGCGCCAGCAGCTATAACCGACAGGGATCTGGGAATGAGCAGTTCTTC.

This rearrangement joins TRBV5-6 to TRBJ2-1, with 8 nucleotides matching TRBD1. CDR1 and CDR2 (germline): SGHDT, YYEEEE. The length of the CDR3 is 14 residues. The V gene end was trimmed by 1 base and the J gene end by 3 bases; junction bases not matched to a gene: 0. The DNA for the CDR3 is TGTGCCAGCAGCTTGACAGGGGGCTACAATGAGCAGTTCTTC. Its protein is CASSLTGGYNEQFF. Supplemented by reference TRBV5-6 and TRBJ2-1, the full variable domain reads DAGVTQSPTHLIKTRGQQVTLRCSPKSGHDTVSWYQQALGQGPQFIFQYYEEEERQRGNFPDRFSGHQFPNYSSELNVNALLLGDSALYLCASSLTGGYNEQFFGPGTRLTVL.

V and J are TRBV12-5 and TRBJ1-1; 7 bases are shared with TRBD1. The germline V gene has CDR1 LGHNT and CDR2 FRNRAP. The V segment lost 0 bases and the J segment 1 base; nucleotides outside the gene matches: 8. The CDR3 is 17 residues long. Written as DNA, the CDR3 is TGTGCTAGTGGTTTGGTACGAACCGGGACAGCGAACACTGAAGCTTTCTTT. Protein product: CASGLVRTGTANTEAFF.

The chain joins TRBV19 to TRBJ2-7, with 9 bases matching TRBD1. Germline-derived CDR1 and CDR2 are LNHDA and SQIVND (reference sequence). The CDR3 length is 14 residues. The J segment lost 3 bases and the V segment lost 4 bases, leaving 4 bases of the junction unmatched. The CDR3 protein is CASSTDRGVYEQYF. The DNA for the CDR3 is TGTGCCAGTAGTACGGACAGGGGTGTCTACGAGCAGTACTTC.

The CDR3 DNA reads as TGTGCCAGCAGTGAAGGACAGGTCCCAGATACGCAGTATTTT. Protein product: CASSEGQVPDTQYF. The J gene is TRBJ2-3, the V gene TRBV6-1; possible D gene TRBD1, 6 bases. This CDR3 is built from 14 residues. The germline V gene has CDR1 MNHNS and CDR2 SASEGT. The germline V and J ends were trimmed by 1 base and 4 bases, with 9 bases remaining between them.

This rearrangement joins TRBV2 to TRBJ1-5; no definite D call. V was cut by 6 bases and J by 5 bases, with 17 bases left in between. Germline CDR1 is SNHLY and CDR2 is FYNNEI. This CDR3 is built from 15 residues. For the CDR3, the DNA is TGTGCCAGCAGGCGAGGGCAAAACCCTTATCAGCCCCAGCATTTT. Its translation: CASRRGQNPYQPQHF.

The chain carries TRBV5-1 and TRBJ2-7, with TRBD2 identical over 9 bases. The CDR3 consists of 15 residues. Germline trimming cut 4 bases from V and 2 bases from J; bases unmatched to any gene: 7. Germline-derived CDR1 and CDR2 are SGHRS and YFSETQ. The CDR3 DNA sequence: TGCGCCAGCAGCCTCAGGGTAGCGGGGGCCTACGAGCAGTACTTC. Translation: CASSLRVAGAYEQYF.

The chain combines TRBV25-1 with TRBJ1-1; D is perhaps TRBD1 (6 bases). V lost 8 bases to trimming and J lost 5 bases, with 15 bases between them. Germline assignment: CDR1 MGHDK and CDR2 SYGVNS. The CDR3 is 13 residues long. CDR3: CASAKQGRTEAFF. DNA of the CDR3: TGTGCCAGCGCAAAACAGGGTAGGACTGAAGCTTTCTTT.

The CDR3 sequence is CAIKKPPNTEAFF. The CDR3 nucleotides read TGTGCCATAAAAAAGCCCCCGAACACTGAAGCTTTCTTT. The chain joins TRBV10-3 to TRBJ1-1, with no clear D. This CDR3 has 13 residues. Trimming left V 9 bases short and J 1 base short, with 12 bases between. CDR1 and CDR2 (germline): ENHRY, SYGVKD.

This chain uses TRBV5-1 with TRBJ2-7; perhaps TRBD2 as D (6 bases). The CDR3 length is 14 residues. Trimming took 5 bases from V and 2 from J, leaving 14 bases between them. CDR1 and CDR2 (germline): SGHRS, YFSETQ. CDR3 protein: CASRGLRPPYEQYF. In nucleotides, the CDR3 is TGCGCCAGCAGGGGACTCAGACCACCCTACGAGCAGTACTTC. Together with reference TRBV5-1 and TRBJ2-7, the CDR3 gives the full variable domain: KAGVTQTPRYLIKTRGQQVTLSCSPISGHRSVSWYQQTPGQGLQFLFEYFSETQRNKGNFPGRFSGRQFSNSRSEMNVSTLELGDSALYLCASRGLRPPYEQYFGPGTRLTVT.

The gene calls are TRBV6-1 and TRBJ2-3; tentatively, D is TRBD2 (6 bases). The CDR3 is 16 amino acids. Germline CDR1 reads MNHNS; CDR2 reads SASEGT. V lost 2 bases, J lost 0 bases, and 12 bases lay in between. In DNA, the CDR3 is TGTGCCAGCAGTGAAATACGGGGGTCTAGCACAGATACGCAGTATTTT. Translating it yields CASSEIRGSSTDTQYF.

This clone was recorded only once. The V call is TRBV5-1, the J call TRBJ2-7, with 9 bases fitting TRBD2. Germline V lookup: CDR1 SGHRS, CDR2 YFSETQ. J was trimmed by 2 bases and V by 0 bases; bases with no gene match: 9. This CDR3 is 17 amino acids long. CDR3 DNA sequence: TGCGCCAGCAGCTTGGCGACCCTAGCGGGGTTAACCTACGAGCAGTACTTC. Its protein is CASSLATLAGLTYEQYF.

The J gene is TRBJ2-7, the V gene TRBV7-9; TRBD1 is a possible D gene (5 bases). This CDR3 region has 12 residues. The germline gives CDR1 SEHNR, CDR2 FQNEAQ (reference sequence). V was cut by 5 bases and J by 5 bases, with 10 bases left in between. CDR3 sequence: CASSPTVNEQYF. The CDR3 region has the DNA TGTGCCAGCAGCCCGACAGTTAACGAGCAGTACTTC. The full variable domain, completed using reference TRBV7-9 and TRBJ2-7, is DTGVSQNPRHKITKRGQNVTFRCDPISEHNRLYWYRQTLGQGPEFLTYFQNEAQLEKSRLLSDRFSAERPKGSFSTLEIQRTEQGDSAMYLCASSPTVNEQYFGPGTRLTVT.

V gene TRBV23-1 combines with J gene TRBJ2-3, with 8 bases lining up with TRBD1. TRBV23-1 is filed as an ORF, its function uncertain. With V trimmed by 3 bases and J by 0 bases, 14 bases remained unmatched. The CDR3 totals 19 residues. As DNA, the CDR3 is TGCGCCAGCAGTCAGAAGTTCGGACAGGGAGCAGATAGCACAGATACGCAGTATTTT. Protein sequence: CASSQKFGQGADSTDTQYF.

The V gene is TRBV2, the J gene TRBJ2-3; D is unclear. V was trimmed by 1 base and J by 2 bases, leaving 10 bases between them. Germline CDR1 and CDR2: SNHLY and FYNNEI. The length of the CDR3 is 15 residues. CDR3 in amino acids: CASSEGLTHTDTQYF. The CDR3 DNA sequence: TGTGCCAGCAGTGAAGGGTTGACACACACAGATACGCAGTATTTT.

The J gene is TRBJ1-2, the V gene TRBV7-6; 8 bases are shared with TRBD1. The CDR3 loop spans 13 amino acids. Germline trimming cut 4 bases from V and 4 bases from J; bases unmatched to any gene: 2. The germline V gene encodes CDR1 SGHVS and CDR2 FNYEAQ. The CDR3, as DNA: TGTGCCAGCAGCTCCACAGGGGGCTATGGCTACACCTTC. As protein: CASSSTGGYGYTF.

The chain joins TRBV27 to TRBJ2-3; 11 positions match TRBD2. Trimming took 6 bases from V and 2 from J; bases not matched to a gene: 4. Germline CDR1 MNHEY, CDR2 SMNVEV (reference sequence). The CDR3 covers 15 residues. CDR3 nucleotides: TGTGCCAGCAGGAAGGGACTAGCGGTCACAGATACGCAGTATTTT. Translated: CASRKGLAVTDTQYF.

V and J are TRBV7-8 and TRBJ1-2; 8 nucleotides align to TRBD1. The CDR3 is made up of 12 amino acids. The germline V gene encodes CDR1 SGHVS and CDR2 FQNEAQ. V shed 5 bases and J 10 bases; nucleotides not matched to a gene: 6. Here the CDR3 DNA reads TGTGCCAGCAGCCCGGACAGGGTGGACTACACCTTC. This encodes CASSPDRVDYTF.

The chain uses TRBV28 and TRBJ1-4; no reliable D call. V was pared by 6 bases and J by 14 bases, with 13 bases between. This CDR3 is built from 11 residues. The germline V gene encodes CDR1 MDHEN and CDR2 SYDVKM. The CDR3 loop reads CASSPRLRLFF. For the CDR3, the DNA is TGTGCCAGCAGCCCTCGACTGCGTCTGTTTTTT.

The gene calls are TRBV5-1 and TRBJ2-7, with 12 bases identical to TRBD2. Germline CDR1 SGHRS, CDR2 YFSETQ. Germline trimming cut 2 bases from V and 3 bases from J; bases unmatched to any gene: 3. This CDR3 is 15 amino acids long. Here the CDR3 reads CASSFLAGGLYEQYF. The CDR3 DNA follows: TGCGCCAGCAGCTTCCTAGCGGGAGGGCTCTACGAGCAGTACTTC.

This chain links TRBV10-3 with TRBJ2-5; D ambiguous. Germline V CDR1 and CDR2: ENHRY, SYGVKD. CDR3 length equals 14 residues. V gave up 6 bases and J gave up 5 bases, with 16 bases separating them. The CDR3 sequence: CAISPEIGEETQYF. The CDR3 DNA reads as TGTGCCATCAGCCCAGAGATCGGAGAGGAGACCCAGTACTTC.